This T cell receptor beta chain was found in a study of CD8+CD57+ T cells in acquired aplastic anemia. Overall study: Sorted CD4+ and CD8+ cells yielded DNA averaging about 3.2 ug.

To note about this clonotype: A much more abundant neighbour one base away suggests this may be a read error.

Template material for TCR beta VDJ and CDR3 profiling consisted of genomic DNA. TCRdb redid the calling of the reads with MiXCR, one entry per CDR3 protein. Of just over 150,000 distinct CDR3 sequences listed, 40% to 60% are singletons. Germline CDR1 and CDR2: SGHAT and FQNNGV. The CDR3 has 15 amino acids. Sequencing involved patients with CD8+CD57+ cell expansion previously shown by flow cytometry. This TCR was sampled from a human donor with aplastic anemia. The specimen was sorted CD4+, CD8+, or CD8+CD57+ T cells (not recorded which) from PBMCs. This sequence joins TRBV11-2 and TRBJ2-1, with D possibly matching TRBD1 (6 bases). The CDR3 loop reads CASSLRDTVYNERFF. As DNA, the CDR3 is TGTGCCAGCAGTCTAAGGGACACGGTATACAATGAGCGGTTCTTC.